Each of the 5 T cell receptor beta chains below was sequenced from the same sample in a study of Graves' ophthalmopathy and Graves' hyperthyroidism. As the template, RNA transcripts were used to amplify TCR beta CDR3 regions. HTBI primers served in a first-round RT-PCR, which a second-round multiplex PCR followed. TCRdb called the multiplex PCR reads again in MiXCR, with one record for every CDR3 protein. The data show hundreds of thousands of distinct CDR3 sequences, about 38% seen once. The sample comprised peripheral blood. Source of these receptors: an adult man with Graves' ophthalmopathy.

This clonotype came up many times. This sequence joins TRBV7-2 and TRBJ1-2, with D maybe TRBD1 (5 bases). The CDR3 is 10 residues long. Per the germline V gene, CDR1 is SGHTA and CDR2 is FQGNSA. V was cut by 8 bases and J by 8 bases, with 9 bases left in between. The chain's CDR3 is CASGPGGYTF. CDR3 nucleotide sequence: TGTGCCAGCGGACCAGGGGGCTACACCTTC.

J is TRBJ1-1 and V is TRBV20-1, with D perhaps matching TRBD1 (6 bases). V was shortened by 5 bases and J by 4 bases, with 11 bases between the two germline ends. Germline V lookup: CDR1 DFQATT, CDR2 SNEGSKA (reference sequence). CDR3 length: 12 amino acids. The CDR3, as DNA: TGCAGTGCTGCCCAGGGGATCACTGAAGCTTTCTTT. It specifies CSAAQGITEAFF.

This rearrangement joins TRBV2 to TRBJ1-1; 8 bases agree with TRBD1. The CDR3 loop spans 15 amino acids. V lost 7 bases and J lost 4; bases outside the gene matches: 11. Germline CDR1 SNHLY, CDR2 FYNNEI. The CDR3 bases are TGTGCCAGCACCATAACGAGGACAGGGAGCACTGAAGCTTTCTTT. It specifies CASTITRTGSTEAFF.

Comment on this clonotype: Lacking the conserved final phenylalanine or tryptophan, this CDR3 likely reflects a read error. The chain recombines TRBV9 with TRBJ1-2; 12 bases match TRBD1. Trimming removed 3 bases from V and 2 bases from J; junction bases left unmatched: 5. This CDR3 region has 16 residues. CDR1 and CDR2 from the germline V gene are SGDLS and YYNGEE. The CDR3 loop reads CASSGRDRGRNYGYTL. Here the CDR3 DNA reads TGTGCCAGCAGCGGCCGGGACAGGGGGCGAAACTATGGCTACACCCTC.

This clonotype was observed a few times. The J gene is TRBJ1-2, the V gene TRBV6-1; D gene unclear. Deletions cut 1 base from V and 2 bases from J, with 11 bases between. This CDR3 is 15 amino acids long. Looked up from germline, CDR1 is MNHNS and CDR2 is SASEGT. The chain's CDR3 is CASSEGQAGNYGYTF. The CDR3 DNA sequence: TGTGCCAGCAGTGAAGGGCAGGCCGGAAACTATGGCTACACCTTC.